This T cell receptor (beta chain) was observed in a study of shared clonotypes between healthy human individuals. Whole-study results and caveats: The sampled material consisted only of blood, and tissue repertoires are likely to differ.

Germline CDR1 reads GTSNPN; CDR2 reads SVGIG (reference sequence). The ends were cut back, 4 bases at V and 9 bases at J, with 28 bases in the middle. CDR3 length: 17 residues. Remarks on this clone: Its antigen is currently unknown.

Samples underwent the assay at deep level. The method was immunoSEQ multiplex PCR; TCRdb's version includes in-frame clones alone and lacks a portion of them. The table lists about 2.4 million clones, roughly 93% of them singletons. The donors, all of them Caucasian adults, lived in Nashville, Tennessee. The TCR comes from a man between 18 and 35 years old in good health. Some clones in this sample may be carry-over from other donors' samples. The J gene is TRBJ2-1, the V gene TRBV30; possibly TRBD2 for D (5 bases). The material sequenced was naive CD4+ T cells from PBMCs. Indicated subset: CD45RA+ positively selected. CDR3 in DNA: TGTGCCTGGACCAACCCGCGGGCAGGACTGAGTACCGGTGAGCAGTTCTTC. Protein product: CAWTNPRAGLSTGEQFF.